This T cell receptor beta chain appears in the sequencing data of a study of T cell repertoires in cytomegalovirus infection. On the study more broadly: Well-studied HLA-B-restricted epitopes and recently identified HLA-C-restricted epitopes of CMV were both used in the study. It can be stated that public TCR beta signatures indicated CMV infection as well as a matching HLA type. Study results and limitations: CMV carriers with the relevant HLA were identified by cumulative public TCR beta family frequency. HLA-C-restricted TCR beta clonotypes specific for CMV led the ex vivo response.

This clonotype turned up a few times. Antigen specificity is unknown. MiXCR, run by TCRdb on the reads, gives a single entry per CDR3 protein. The top ten hold 15% to 20% of the sample, which has hundreds of thousands of distinct CDR3 sequences, 33% seen once. CDR1 is SGHRS, CDR2 YFSETQ, per germline. The CDR3 consists of 15 residues. The V and J ends lost 3 bases and 4 bases, in that order; junction bases with no gene match: 8. The chain has TRBV5-1 and TRBJ1-1, with 8 bases lining up with TRBD1. The TCR comes from a human donor in good health (CMV status not recorded). Some clones in this sample may be carry-over from other donors' samples. The sample consisted of cultured PBMCs, taken from culture after CMV antigen stimulation. The CDR3 DNA is TGCGCCAGCAGCTACGCAGGGGGCACGGGCACTGAAGCTTTCTTT. Protein product: CASSYAGGTGTEAFF.